The source of this TCR beta chain is a study of CD8 T cell repertoires and HIV-1 epitope variants. Study-wide context: T cells were stimulated with Twenty-five Gag and Nef peptides separately. The baseline condition was 1M T cells left uncultured.

Remarks on this clone: Antigen unknown.

On the immunoSEQ platform, TCR beta CDR3s were sequenced at survey depth. Data came from immunoSEQ multiplex PCR; TCRdb stores just in-frame clones and leaves some out. Altogether some 5,000 clones are present, 60% to 80% being singletons, with the ten largest covering 40% to 55%. This CDR3 region has 16 residues. Germline CDR1 MNHEY, CDR2 SVGAGI. V was clipped by 0 bases and J by 7 bases; unmatched bases: 6. The source material was cultured CD8+ T cells derived from PBMCs. This rearrangement joins TRBV6-5 to TRBJ2-1; the match to TRBD2 covers 10 bases. The source is a male donor with HIV. The CDR3 DNA is TGTGCCAGCAGTTACTCACCTAGCGGGAGTAGGAATGAGCAGTTCTTC. This codes for CASSYSPSGSRNEQFF.